A selection of T cell receptor beta chains follows, all from one sample in a study of T cells in Graves' hyperthyroidism and ophthalmopathy. A single record per CDR3 protein comes from TCRdb applying MiXCR to the multiplex PCR reads. The sample consists of 200,000 to 250,000 distinct CDR3 sequences, around 17% of them appearing once. Material: blood. The receptors here all came from a woman aged 45 to 65 with Graves' hyperthyroidism. CDR3s include the opening cysteine and the closing phenylalanine or tryptophan. A D gene is named only where the DNA matches it firmly. A clone size is listed for some rows: how often the clone was seen (once, few, many), or a class if it is expanded.

>TRBV7-9|many|16|TRBJ1-4|-
TGTGCCAGCAGCTTATGGGAGGATGGGCCTAATGAAAAACTGTTTTTT
CASSLWEDGPNEKLFF
>TRBV12-3/TRBV12-4|many|14|TRBJ1-2|-
TGTGCCAGCAGCCCGATTACAGGGAACTATGGCTACACCTTC
CASSPITGNYGYTF
>TRBV20-1|-|16|TRBJ2-6|TRBD1
TGCAGTGCTCCGACAGGGCCGACCTCTGGGGCCAACGTCCTGACTTTC
CSAPTGPTSGANVLTF
>TRBV20-1|many|13|TRBJ2-7|-
TGCAGTGCTAGGGCCTCTAGCTCCTACGAGCAGTACTTC
CSARASSSYEQYF
>TRBV2|many|15|TRBJ1-2|TRBD1
TGTGCCAGCAGTGCCAGGACAGGGGGCGGCTATGGCTACACCTTC
CASSARTGGGYGYTF
>TRBV4-1|few|15|TRBJ1-6|-
TGCGCCAGCAGCCAAGATTGGATTGATAATTCACCCCTCCACTTT
CASSQDWIDNSPLHF
>TRBV3-1|many|14|TRBJ1-1|-
TGTGCCAGCAGCCAAGATGGGGGGAGGACTGAAGCTTTCTTT
CASSQDGGRTEAFF
>TRBV29-1|many|13|TRBJ2-3|-
TGCAGCGTTGAAGGAAGACTAGTGGATACGCAGTATTTT
CSVEGRLVDTQYF
>TRBV18|many|13|TRBJ2-7|-
TGTGCCAGCTCACCACTGGCTAAGGACGAGCAGTACTTC
CASSPLAKDEQYF
>TRBV29-1|-|12|TRBJ1-2|-
TGCAGCGTTGATTCGTGGAACTATGGCTACACCTTC
CSVDSWNYGYTF
>TRBV27|-|18|TRBJ1-5|TRBD1
TGTGCGAAAGCGCGAGGGACAGGGGTTCGGAATAGCAATCAGCCCCAGCATTTT
CAKARGTGVRNSNQPQHF
>TRBV7-2|many|15|TRBJ2-3|-
TGTGCCAGCAGCTCCCGGAGTGGGACTACAGATACGCAGTATTTT
CASSSRSGTTDTQYF
>TRBV6-1|few|14|TRBJ2-1|-
TGTGCCAGCAGTGAGGGAGTCCCATGGGGTGAGCAGTTCTTC
CASSEGVPWGEQFF